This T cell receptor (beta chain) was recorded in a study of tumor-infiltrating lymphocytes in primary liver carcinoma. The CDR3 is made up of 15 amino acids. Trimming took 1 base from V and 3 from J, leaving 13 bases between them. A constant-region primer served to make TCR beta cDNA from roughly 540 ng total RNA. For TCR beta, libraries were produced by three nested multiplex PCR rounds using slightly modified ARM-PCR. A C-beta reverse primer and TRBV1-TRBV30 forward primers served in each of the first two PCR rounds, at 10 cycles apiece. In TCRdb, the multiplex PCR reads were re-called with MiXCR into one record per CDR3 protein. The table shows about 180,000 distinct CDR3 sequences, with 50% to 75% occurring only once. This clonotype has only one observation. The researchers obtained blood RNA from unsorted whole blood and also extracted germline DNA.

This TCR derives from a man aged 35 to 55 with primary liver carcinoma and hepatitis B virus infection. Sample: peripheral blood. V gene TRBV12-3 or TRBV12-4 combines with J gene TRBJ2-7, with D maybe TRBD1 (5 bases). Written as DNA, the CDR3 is TGTGCCAGCAGTTTAGACACAGGCCGGTACTACGAGCAGTACTTC. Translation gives CASSLDTGRYYEQYF.